A selection of T cell receptor beta chains follows, all from one sample in a study of blood T cell repertoires in COVID-19. Assay used: immunoSEQ multiplex PCR; TCRdb lists only in-frame clones, some missing. The data contain some 150,000 clones, over 80% of them singletons. Sequencing was performed on peripheral blood. The receptors derive from a human donor in a cohort sampled during active COVID-19. Both conserved end residues are trimmed from each CDR3.

V gene	CDR3 protein
TRBV4-2	ASSPDTGNQPQH
TRBV24-1	ATSDRTGGPNYGYT
TRBV21-1	ASSPRLAGAGDTQY
TRBV7-9	ASSYSGRGGNEQF
TRBV28	ASSLSGINTGELF
TRBV5-4	ASSLDLRSSYEQY
TRBV6-4	ASSDSGLAGGPTGELF
TRBV19	ASSNSGGSGANVLT
TRBV4-1	ASSQGLAGRHNEQF
TRBV5-1	ASSSTGGVGETQY
TRBV3-1/TRBV3-2	ASSRGAGEETQY
TRBV7-3	ASRPGQGLGEAF
TRBV30	AWSRDRVVTGELF
TRBV19	ASTLGASINSNQPQH
TRBV28	ATGTGGTGELF
TRBV9	ASSSTGDSPLH
TRBV27	ASSWGTPRTDTQY
TRBV6-5	ASGEGRAYGGYT
TRBV5-1	ASSLSPRGAKNIQY
TRBV25-1	ASSDSGNHYEQY
TRBV19	ASSTGYPLGYT
TRBV6-2/TRBV6-3	ASSYSSRGLGEQY
TRBV19	ASNLRGNTEAF
TRBV5-8	ASSPGLAGVFQETQY
TRBV3-1/TRBV3-2	ASSQNNRGGQFLYEQY
TRBV28	ASGASGSFNEQF
TRBV4-3	ASSQGAGGFYNEQF
TRBV9	ASSVEGRRNGETQY
TRBV19	ASSIDRGDDTEAF
TRBV7-9	ASSLVLAGGPFLYNEQF
TRBV9	ASSALRGADTQY